Reported below is one T cell receptor (beta chain). The entry originates in a study of cytomegalovirus exposure and HLA in healthy donors. About the study: Earlier results showed approximately 110 million unique TCR beta sequences derived from roughly 190 million T cells.

Germline V CDR1 and CDR2: SNHLY, FYNNEI. The CDR3 length is 15 residues. V lost 8 bases to trimming and J lost 6 bases; unmatched junction nucleotides: 9. A multiplex PCR was run with 60 Vbeta primers and 13 Jbeta primers. Assay used: immunoSEQ multiplex PCR; TCRdb lists only in-frame clones, some missing. The sample yields 250,000 to 350,000 clones, under 90% seen once. The chain recombines TRBV2 with TRBJ2-2, with 10 bases that match TRBD1. The sequenced sample consisted of PBMCs. This TCR came from a girl between 2 and 10 years old in good health and CMV-seronegative. The CDR3 DNA sequence: TGTGCCAGCCAACGGACAGGGGGACTTCCCGGGGAGCTGTTTTTT. Amino acids: CASQRTGGLPGELFF.